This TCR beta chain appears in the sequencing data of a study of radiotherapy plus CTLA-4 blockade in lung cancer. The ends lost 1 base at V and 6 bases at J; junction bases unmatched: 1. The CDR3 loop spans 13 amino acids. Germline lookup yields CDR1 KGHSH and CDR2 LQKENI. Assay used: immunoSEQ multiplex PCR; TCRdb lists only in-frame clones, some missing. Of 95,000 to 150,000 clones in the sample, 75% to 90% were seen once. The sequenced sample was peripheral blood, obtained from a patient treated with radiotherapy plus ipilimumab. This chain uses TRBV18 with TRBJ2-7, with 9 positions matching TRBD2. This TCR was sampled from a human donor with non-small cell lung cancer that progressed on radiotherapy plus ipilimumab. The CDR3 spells CASSPLAGVEQYF. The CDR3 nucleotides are TGTGCCAGCTCACCACTAGCGGGAGTCGAGCAGTACTTC. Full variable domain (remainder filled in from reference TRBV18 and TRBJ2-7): NAGVMQNPRHLVRRRGQEARLRCSPMKGHSHVYWYRQLPEEGLKFMVYLQKENIIDESGMPKERFSAEFPKEGPSILRIQQVVRGDSAAYFCASSPLAGVEQYFGPGTRLTVT.